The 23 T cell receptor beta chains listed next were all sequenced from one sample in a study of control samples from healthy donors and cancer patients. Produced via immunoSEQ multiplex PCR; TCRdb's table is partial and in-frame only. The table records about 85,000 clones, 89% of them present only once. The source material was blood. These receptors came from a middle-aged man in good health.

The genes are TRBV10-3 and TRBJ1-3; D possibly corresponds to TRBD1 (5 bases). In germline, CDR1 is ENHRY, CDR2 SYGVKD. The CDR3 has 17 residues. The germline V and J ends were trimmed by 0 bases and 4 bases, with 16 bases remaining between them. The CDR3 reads CAISESNRGARGNTIYF. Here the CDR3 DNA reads TGTGCCATCAGTGAGTCGAACCGCGGGGCCAGAGGAAACACCATATATTTT.

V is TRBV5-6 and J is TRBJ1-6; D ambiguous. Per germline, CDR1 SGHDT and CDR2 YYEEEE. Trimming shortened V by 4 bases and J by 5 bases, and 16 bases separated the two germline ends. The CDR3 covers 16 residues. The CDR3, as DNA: TGTGCCAGCAGCATCAGGACCCGAGGAAATAATTCACCCCTCCACTTT. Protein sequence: CASSIRTRGNNSPLHF.

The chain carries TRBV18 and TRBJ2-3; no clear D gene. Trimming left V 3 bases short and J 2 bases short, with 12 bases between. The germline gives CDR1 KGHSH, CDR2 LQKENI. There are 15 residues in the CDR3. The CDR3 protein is CASSPGRVDTDTQYF. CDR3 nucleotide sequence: TGTGCCAGCTCACCTGGCAGAGTCGACACAGATACGCAGTATTTT.

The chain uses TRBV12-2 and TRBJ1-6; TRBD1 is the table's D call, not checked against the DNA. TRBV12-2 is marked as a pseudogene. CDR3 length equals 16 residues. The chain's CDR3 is CASRSNRDRDNSPLHF. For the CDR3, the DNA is TGTGCAAGTCGCTCTAACCGGGACAGGGATAATTCACCCCTCCACTTT.

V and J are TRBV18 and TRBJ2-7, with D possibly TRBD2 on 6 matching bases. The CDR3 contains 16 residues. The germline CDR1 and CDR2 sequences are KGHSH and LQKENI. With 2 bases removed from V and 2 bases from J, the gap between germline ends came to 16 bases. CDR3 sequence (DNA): TGTGCCAGCTCACCATCGGAGGGCCATACTACCTACGAGCAGTACTTC. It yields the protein CASSPSEGHTTYEQYF.

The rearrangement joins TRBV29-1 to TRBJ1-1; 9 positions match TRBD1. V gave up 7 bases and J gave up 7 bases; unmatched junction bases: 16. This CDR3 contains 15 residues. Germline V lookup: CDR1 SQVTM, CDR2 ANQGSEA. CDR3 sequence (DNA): TGCAGCGCACGGACCGGGACAGGGAATACCCTTGAAGCTTTCTTT. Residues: CSARTGTGNTLEAFF.

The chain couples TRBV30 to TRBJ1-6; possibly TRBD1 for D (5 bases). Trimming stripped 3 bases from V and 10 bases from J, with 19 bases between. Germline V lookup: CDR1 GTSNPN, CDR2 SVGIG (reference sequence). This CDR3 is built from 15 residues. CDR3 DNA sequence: TGTGCCTGGAGCGAAGGTTTCGTTCAGGGCTCACCCCTCCACTTT. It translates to CAWSEGFVQGSPLHF.

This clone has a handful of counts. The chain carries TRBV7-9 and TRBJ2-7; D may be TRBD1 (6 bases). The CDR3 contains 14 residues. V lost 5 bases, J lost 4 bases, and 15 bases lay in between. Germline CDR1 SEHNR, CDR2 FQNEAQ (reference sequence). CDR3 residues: CASSEARGFYEQYF. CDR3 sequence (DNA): TGTGCCAGCAGCGAGGCCAGGGGTTTTTACGAGCAGTACTTC.

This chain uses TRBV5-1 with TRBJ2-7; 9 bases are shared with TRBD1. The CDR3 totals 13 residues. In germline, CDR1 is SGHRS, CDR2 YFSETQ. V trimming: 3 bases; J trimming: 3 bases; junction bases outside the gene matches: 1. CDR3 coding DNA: TGCGCCAGCAGCTGGGGACAGGGCTACGAGCAGTACTTC. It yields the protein CASSWGQGYEQYF.

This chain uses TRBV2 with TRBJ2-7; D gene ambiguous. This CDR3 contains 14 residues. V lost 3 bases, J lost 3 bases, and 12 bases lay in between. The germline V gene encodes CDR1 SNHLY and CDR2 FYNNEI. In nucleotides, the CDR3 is TGTGCCAGCAGTGATGATAACATCAACTACGAGCAGTACTTC. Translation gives CASSDDNINYEQYF. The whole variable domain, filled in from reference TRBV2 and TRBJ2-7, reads EPEVTQTPSHQVTQMGQEVILRCVPISNHLYFYWYRQILGQKVEFLVSFYNNEISEKSEIFDDQFSVERPDGSNFTLKIRSTKLEDSAMYFCASSDDNINYEQYFGPGTRLTVT.

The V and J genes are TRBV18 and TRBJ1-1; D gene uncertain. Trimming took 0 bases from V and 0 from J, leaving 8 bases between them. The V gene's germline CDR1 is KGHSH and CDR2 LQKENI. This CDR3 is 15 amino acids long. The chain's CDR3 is CASSPPGSLNTEAFF. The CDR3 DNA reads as TGTGCCAGCTCACCACCGGGCAGCCTGAACACTGAAGCTTTCTTT.

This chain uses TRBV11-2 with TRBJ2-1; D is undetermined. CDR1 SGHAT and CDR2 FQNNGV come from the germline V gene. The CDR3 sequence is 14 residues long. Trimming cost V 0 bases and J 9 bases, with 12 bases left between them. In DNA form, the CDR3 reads TGTGCCAGCAGCTTAGATCGTGGGAAGGCTGAGCAGTTCTTC. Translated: CASSLDRGKAEQFF.

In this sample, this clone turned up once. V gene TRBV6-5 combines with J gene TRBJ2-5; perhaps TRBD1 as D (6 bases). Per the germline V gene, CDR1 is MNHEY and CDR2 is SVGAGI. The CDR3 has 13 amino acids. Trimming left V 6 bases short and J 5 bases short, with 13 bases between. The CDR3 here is CASRQGPVETQYF. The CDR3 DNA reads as TGTGCCAGCAGACAGGGTCCTGTGGAGACCCAGTACTTC.

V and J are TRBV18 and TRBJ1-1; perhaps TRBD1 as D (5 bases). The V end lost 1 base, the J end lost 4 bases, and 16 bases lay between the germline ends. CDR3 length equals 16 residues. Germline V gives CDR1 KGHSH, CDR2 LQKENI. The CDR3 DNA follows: TGTGCCAGCTCACCACTCGCCAGGGCCGGGGGCACTGAAGCTTTCTTT. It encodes CASSPLARAGGTEAFF.

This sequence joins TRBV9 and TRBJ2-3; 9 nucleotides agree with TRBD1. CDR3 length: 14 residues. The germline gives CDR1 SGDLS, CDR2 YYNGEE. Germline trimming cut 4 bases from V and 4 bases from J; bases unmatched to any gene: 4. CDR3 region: CASSLRQGADTQYF. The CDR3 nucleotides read TGTGCCAGCAGCCTACGACAGGGGGCAGATACGCAGTATTTT.

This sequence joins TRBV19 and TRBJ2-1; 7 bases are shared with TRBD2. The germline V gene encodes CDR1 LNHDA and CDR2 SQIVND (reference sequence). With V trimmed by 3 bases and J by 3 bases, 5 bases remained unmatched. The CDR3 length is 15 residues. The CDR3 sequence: CASSIDGGGYNEQFF. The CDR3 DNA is TGTGCCAGTAGTATCGATGGCGGGGGCTACAATGAGCAGTTCTTC.

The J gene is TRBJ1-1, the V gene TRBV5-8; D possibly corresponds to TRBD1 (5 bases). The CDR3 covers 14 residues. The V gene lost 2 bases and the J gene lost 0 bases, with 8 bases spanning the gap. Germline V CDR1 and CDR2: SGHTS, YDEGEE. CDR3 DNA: TGTGCCAGCAGCTTTGTCAGGGTGAACACTGAAGCTTTCTTT. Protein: CASSFVRVNTEAFF.

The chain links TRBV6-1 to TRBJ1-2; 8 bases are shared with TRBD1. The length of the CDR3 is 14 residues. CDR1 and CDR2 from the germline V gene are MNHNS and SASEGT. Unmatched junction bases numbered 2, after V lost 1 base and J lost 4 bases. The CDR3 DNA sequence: TGTGCCAGCAGTGAAGGCAGGGGGCTCTATGGCTACACCTTC. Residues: CASSEGRGLYGYTF.

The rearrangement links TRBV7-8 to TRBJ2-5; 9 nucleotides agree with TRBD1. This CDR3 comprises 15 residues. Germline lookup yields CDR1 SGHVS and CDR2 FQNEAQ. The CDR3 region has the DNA TGTGCAACCAAGACAGGGGGACCGGCGAGAGAGACCCAGTACTTC. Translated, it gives CATKTGGPARETQYF.

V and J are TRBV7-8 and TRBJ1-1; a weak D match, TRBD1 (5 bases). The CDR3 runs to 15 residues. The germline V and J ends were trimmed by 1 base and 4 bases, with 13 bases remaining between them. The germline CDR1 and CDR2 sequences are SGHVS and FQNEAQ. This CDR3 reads CASSLGGAESTEAFF. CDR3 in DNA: TGTGCCAGCAGCTTAGGTGGGGCTGAGAGCACTGAAGCTTTCTTT.

This CDR3 reads CASSAGTSGGINYEQYF. The CDR3 DNA sequence: TGTGCCAGCAGCGCCGGGACTAGCGGGGGGATAAACTACGAGCAGTACTTC. The chain has TRBV5-4 and TRBJ2-7, with 15 bases fitting TRBD2. The J segment lost 3 bases and the V segment lost 4 bases, leaving 8 bases of the junction unmatched. In germline, CDR1 is SGHNT, CDR2 YYREEE (reference sequence). This CDR3 comprises 17 residues.

DNA for the CDR3: TGTGCCAGCAGCAAGATACGCCGGGCTGGAAGCTCCTACGAGCAGTACTTC. Residues: CASSKIRRAGSSYEQYF. The gene calls are TRBV2 and TRBJ2-7; no reliable D call. V gave up 6 bases and J gave up 0 bases, with 21 bases separating them. The CDR3 runs 17 residues. Germline V gene sequence: CDR1 SNHLY, CDR2 FYNNEI.

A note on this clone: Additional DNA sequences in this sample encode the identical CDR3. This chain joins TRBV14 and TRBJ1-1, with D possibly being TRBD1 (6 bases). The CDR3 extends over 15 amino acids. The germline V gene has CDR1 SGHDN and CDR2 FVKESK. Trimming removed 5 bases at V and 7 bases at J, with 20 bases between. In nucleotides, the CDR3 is TGTGCCAGCAGCTTATCGGGTCGGGGGGCGGGTGAAGCTTTCTTT. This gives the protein CASSLSGRGAGEAFF.